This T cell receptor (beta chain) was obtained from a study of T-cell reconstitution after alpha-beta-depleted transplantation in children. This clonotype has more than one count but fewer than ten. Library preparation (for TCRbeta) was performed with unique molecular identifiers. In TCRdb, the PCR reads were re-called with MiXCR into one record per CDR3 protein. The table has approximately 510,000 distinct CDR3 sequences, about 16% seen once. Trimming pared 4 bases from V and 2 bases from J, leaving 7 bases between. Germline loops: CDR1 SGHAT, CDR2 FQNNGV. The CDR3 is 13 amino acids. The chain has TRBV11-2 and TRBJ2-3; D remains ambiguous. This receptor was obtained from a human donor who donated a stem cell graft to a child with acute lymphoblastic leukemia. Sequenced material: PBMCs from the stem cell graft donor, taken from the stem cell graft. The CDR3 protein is CASSWSPTDTQYF. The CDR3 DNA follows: TGTGCCAGCAGCTGGTCCCCCACAGATACGCAGTATTTT. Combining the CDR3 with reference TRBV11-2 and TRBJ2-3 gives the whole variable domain EAGVAQSPRYKIIEKRQSVAFWCNPISGHATLYWYQQILGQGPKLLIQFQNNGVVDDSQLPKDRFSAERLKGVDSTLKIQPAKLEDSAVYLCASSWSPTDTQYFGPGTRLTVL.